The clone carrying this TCR beta chain was seen only once. The V gene's germline CDR1 is LNHDA and CDR2 SQIVND (reference sequence). V was clipped by 6 bases and J by 8 bases; unmatched bases: 4. The CDR3 contains 14 residues. This entry belongs to a study of T cell changes during pregnancy in multiple sclerosis. This table comes from immunoSEQ multiplex PCR, and its TCRdb copy is limited to in-frame clones, with some not included. The table lists 30,000 to 40,000 clones, around nine tenths of them singletons. The source material was CD4+ T cells from peripheral blood mononuclear cells, sampled in the third trimester of pregnancy. The chain uses TRBV19 and TRBJ2-1, with TRBD2 identical over 13 bases. This receptor was identified in a female donor in good health, enrolled as a control in a pregnancy study. The CDR3 bases are TGTGCCAGTAGACTAGCGGGAGGGATGGATGAGCAGTTCTTC. Translating it yields CASRLAGGMDEQFF.